The clone carrying this T cell receptor beta chain was detected many times. Unique molecular identifiers featured in how the TCRbeta library was prepared. TCRdb analysed the PCR reads with MiXCR anew, one entry per CDR3 protein. The sample lists over 550,000 distinct CDR3 sequences, about 10% seen once, with approximately 4.1% in the top ten. This sample is drawn from a study of T-cell reconstitution after alpha-beta-depleted transplantation in children. The CDR3 is 16 amino acids. Germline values: CDR1 DFQATT, CDR2 SNEGSKA (reference sequence). V lost 4 bases to trimming and J lost 2 bases, with 19 bases between them.

The chain combines TRBV20-1 with TRBJ2-3; D is uncertain. The sequencing used PBMCs from the stem cell graft donor, collected from the stem cell graft. This clonotype was sampled from a human donor who donated a stem cell graft to a child with acute myeloid leukemia. The CDR3 DNA follows: TGCAGTGCTACCAAGCCCTGGGGTCAGTCCACAGATACGCAGTATTTT. Amino acids: CSATKPWGQSTDTQYF.